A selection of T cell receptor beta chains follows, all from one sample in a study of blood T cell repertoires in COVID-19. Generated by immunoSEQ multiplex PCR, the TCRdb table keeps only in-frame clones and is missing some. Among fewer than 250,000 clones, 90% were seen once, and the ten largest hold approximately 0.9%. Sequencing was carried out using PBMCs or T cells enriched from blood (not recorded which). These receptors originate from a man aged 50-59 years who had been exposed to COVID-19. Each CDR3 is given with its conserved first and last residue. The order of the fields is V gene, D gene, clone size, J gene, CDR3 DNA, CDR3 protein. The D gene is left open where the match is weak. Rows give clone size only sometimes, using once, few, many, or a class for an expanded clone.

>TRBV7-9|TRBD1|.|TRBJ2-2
TGTGCCAGCAGCCGACAGGGGGATTTCCGCACCGGGGAGCTGTTTTTT
CASSRQGDFRTGELFF
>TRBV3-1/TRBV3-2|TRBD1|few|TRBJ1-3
TGTGCCAGCAGCCCGAGAACGACAGGGGGAACTACTGGAAACACCATATATTTT
CASSPRTTGGTTGNTIYF
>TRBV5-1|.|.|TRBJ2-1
TGCGCCAGCAGCTCCGACTCTTGGGATGAGCAGTTCTTC
CASSSDSWDEQFF
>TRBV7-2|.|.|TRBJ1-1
TGTGCCAGCAGCTTACAGGTTGCGCCGGTCGCTTTCTTT
CASSLQVAPVAFF
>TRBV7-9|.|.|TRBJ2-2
TGTGCCAGCAGCTCCGGGTGGGGGGAGCTGTTTTTT
CASSSGWGELFF
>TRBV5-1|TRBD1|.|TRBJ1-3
TGCGCCAGCGGGCCGGAGACAGGGGGAACTGGAAACACCATATATTTT
CASGPETGGTGNTIYF
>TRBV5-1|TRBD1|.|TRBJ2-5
TGCGCCAGCAGCCTGGGGACAGCCCAAGAGACCCAGTACTTC
CASSLGTAQETQYF
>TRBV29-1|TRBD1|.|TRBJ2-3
TGCAGCGTCACAGGGGGCGCAGATACGCAGTATTTT
CSVTGGADTQYF
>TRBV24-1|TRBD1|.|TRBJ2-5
TGTGCCACCAGTGATTGGCCGACTAACAGGGGGCCGGGGGGGACCCAGTACTTC
CATSDWPTNRGPGGTQYF
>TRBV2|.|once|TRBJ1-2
TGTGCCAGCAGTGATCGCAGGGTGGGTGGCTACACCTTC
CASSDRRVGGYTF
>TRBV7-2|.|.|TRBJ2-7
TGTGCCAGCAGCTTAGTCCTGGGCGAAACCCATTCCTACGAGCAGTACTTC
CASSLVLGETHSYEQYF
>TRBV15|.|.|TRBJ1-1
TGTGCCACCAGCAGAGAGCCGCGACTACCCACTGAAGCTTTCTTT
CATSREPRLPTEAFF
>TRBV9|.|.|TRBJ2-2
TGTGCCAGCAGGCCCCCCACTGGCACCGGGGAGCTGTTTTTT
CASRPPTGTGELFF
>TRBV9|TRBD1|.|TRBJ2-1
TGTGCCAGCAGCGTTATCTCGGGTACAGGGGGCGGTGATGAGCAGTTCTTC
CASSVISGTGGGDEQFF
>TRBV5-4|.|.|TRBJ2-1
TGTGCCAGCAGCTTGGTAGCGAGCACACCCAATGAGCAGTTCTTC
CASSLVASTPNEQFF
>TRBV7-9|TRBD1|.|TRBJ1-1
TGTGCCAGCAGCTCGGACAGGAGCAACACTGAAGCTTTCTTT
CASSSDRSNTEAFF
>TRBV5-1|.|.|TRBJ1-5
TGCGCCAGCAGCCCTCAGGGTTTCAATCAGCCCCAGCATTTT
CASSPQGFNQPQHF
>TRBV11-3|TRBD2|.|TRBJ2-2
TGTGCCAGCAGCTCCTCCCGTTACAGGACTAGCACCGGGGAGCTGTTTTTT
CASSSSRYRTSTGELFF
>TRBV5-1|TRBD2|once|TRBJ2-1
TGCGCCAGCAGCTTGGGGACTAGCCGTATAAGCAATGAGCAGTTCTTC
CASSLGTSRISNEQFF
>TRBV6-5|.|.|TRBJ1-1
TGTGCCAGCAGACCATACTCGGGACAGAACACTGAAGCTTTCTTT
CASRPYSGQNTEAFF
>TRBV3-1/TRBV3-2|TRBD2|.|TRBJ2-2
TGTGCCAGCAGCCAGGTGGGCGGACTAGCGGCTAACACCGGGGAGCTGTTTTTT
CASSQVGGLAANTGELFF
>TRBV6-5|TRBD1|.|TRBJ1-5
TGTGCCAGCAGGGAGGACAGGGGCAATCAGCCCCAGCATTTT
CASREDRGNQPQHF
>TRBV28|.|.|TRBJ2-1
TGTGCCAGCAGCGGATGGGGTCGCCCTCGACCGGGGAATGAGCAGTTCTTC
CASSGWGRPRPGNEQFF
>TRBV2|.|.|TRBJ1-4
TGTGCCAGCTCGCGGCAGGGACAAGATGAAAAACTGTTTTTT
CASSRQGQDEKLFF
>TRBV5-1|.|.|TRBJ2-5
TGCGCCAGCACAGGGGACCAAGAGACCCAGTACTTC
CASTGDQETQYF
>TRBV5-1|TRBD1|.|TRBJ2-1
TGCGCCAGCGGGGACAGGGGTACCCAGACGGACAATGAGCAGTTCTTC
CASGDRGTQTDNEQFF
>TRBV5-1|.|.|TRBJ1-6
TGCGCCAGCAGCTTGGCCGGGGGTTCCTATAATTCACCCCTCCACTTT
CASSLAGGSYNSPLHF
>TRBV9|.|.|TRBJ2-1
TGTGCCAGCAGCGTAGGTGGGGGGGAGCAGTTCTTC
CASSVGGGEQFF
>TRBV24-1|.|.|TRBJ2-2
TGTGCCACCAGTGACGCCGGACTTGTGAACACCGGGGAGCTGTTTTTT
CATSDAGLVNTGELFF
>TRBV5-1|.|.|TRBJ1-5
TGCGCCAGCAGCACTAGCCCCGGCCGCAATCAGCCCCAGCATTTT
CASSTSPGRNQPQHF
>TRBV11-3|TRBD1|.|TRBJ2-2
TGTGCCAGCAGCTTAGATGAAAGGGACAGTACGAACACCGGGGAGCTGTTTTTT
CASSLDERDSTNTGELFF
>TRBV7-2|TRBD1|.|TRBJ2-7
TGTGCCAGCAGCGAATATTACAGGGGAAGCGAGCAGTACTTC
CASSEYYRGSEQYF
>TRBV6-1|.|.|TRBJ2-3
TGTGCCAGCAGTGAAACGTTAGCAGATACGCAGTATTTT
CASSETLADTQYF
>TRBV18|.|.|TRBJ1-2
TGTGCCAGCTCACCATTTCGGGGTAACTATGGCTACACCTTC
CASSPFRGNYGYTF
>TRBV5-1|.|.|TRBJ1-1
TGCGCCAGCAGCCTAGGACAGTCGAACACTGAAGCTTTCTTT
CASSLGQSNTEAFF
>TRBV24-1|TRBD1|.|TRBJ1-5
TGTGCCACCAGAAGCCCGACAGGGGTGGGTTGCAGGTTGAATCAGCCCCAGCATTTT
CATRSPTGVGCRLNQPQHF
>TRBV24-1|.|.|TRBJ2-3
TGTGCCACCAGTGCCCTACTAGGAGATACGCAGTATTTT
CATSALLGDTQYF
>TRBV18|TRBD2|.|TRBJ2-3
TGTGCCAGCTCACCATATCGGGCTAGCGGGAGCACAGATACGCAGTATTTT
CASSPYRASGSTDTQYF
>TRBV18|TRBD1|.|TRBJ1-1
TGTGCCAGCTCACCTTTGGGGACAGGGGGCCTGAACACTGAAGCTTTCTTT
CASSPLGTGGLNTEAFF
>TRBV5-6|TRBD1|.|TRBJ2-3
TGTGCCAGCAGCTTATTAGGGACAGCTAGCACAGATACGCAGTATTTT
CASSLLGTASTDTQYF
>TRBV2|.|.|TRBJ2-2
TGTGCCAGCAGTGAGAGCCGCGTCTCCGGGGAGCTGTTTTTT
CASSESRVSGELFF